This T cell receptor (beta chain) was identified during a study of control samples from healthy donors and cancer patients. The method was immunoSEQ multiplex PCR; TCRdb's version includes in-frame clones alone and lacks a portion of them. The sample carries under 85,000 clones, around four fifths recorded once. CDR3 length: 15 residues. V lost 4 bases, J lost 5 bases, and 11 bases stayed unmatched. CDR1 is SGHTS and CDR2 is YDEGEE in the germline V gene. The sequencing sample was made of PBMCs. The TCR sequence derives from a woman aged 50 to 60 with lung cancer. The rearrangement joins TRBV5-8 to TRBJ1-1; 7 bases map to TRBD1. The CDR3 DNA sequence: TGTGCCAGCAGCCTGGACCCCGTGACAGGGACTGAAGCTTTCTTT. This codes for CASSLDPVTGTEAFF.